What follows describes a single T cell receptor beta chain. Its antigen is unidentified. The CDR3 runs to 16 residues. Trimming removed 0 bases at V and 8 bases at J, with 16 bases between. Germline V gives CDR1 LGHNA, CDR2 YSLEER. Using immunoSEQ multiplex PCR, the repertoire was profiled, and TCRdb retains in-frame clones only, with some absent. Of 60,000 to 80,000 clones in the sample, under 90% are singletons; the top ten hold more than 2.5%. The source of the sample is a study of identifying expanded T cells in peripheral blood. Study outcomes and limitations: Across healthy donors, higher total template counts meant significantly greater approximately 2-week count variance. About 1.2 clones differed between technical replicates, versus approximately 17 and 20 over time.

Healthy donors had no documented immune events, such as infections, while sampled. The specimen sequenced was blood. The J gene is TRBJ1-4, the V gene TRBV4-3; D gene unclear. The receptor was derived from a person aged 18 to 70 in good health. CDR3 in DNA: TGCGCCAGCAGCCAAGATTTGGCAGCCGGGAGCGAAAAACTGTTTTTT. Amino acids: CASSQDLAAGSEKLFF.